This T cell receptor beta chain is drawn from a study of control samples from healthy donors and cancer patients. Deletions cut 0 bases from V and 5 bases from J, with 5 bases between. Germline V gene lookup returns CDR1 MNHNY and CDR2 SVGAGI (reference sequence). The CDR3 has 12 residues. Libraries were prepared by immunoSEQ multiplex PCR; TCRdb keeps only in-frame clonotypes and omits some of them. The sample holds under 65,000 clones, less than 95% seen once. Specimen: PBMCs. This chain joins TRBV6-6 and TRBJ2-7; D unclear. This clonotype was obtained from a man aged 25 to 45 with colorectal cancer. CDR3 region: CASSYSDDEQYF. In DNA, the CDR3 is TGTGCCAGCAGTTACTCGGACGACGAGCAGTACTTC.